The rows below give T cell receptor beta chains drawn from one sample of a study of metastatic and nonmetastatic thyroid tumors. TCRdb ran MiXCR on the PCR reads. The sample holds 35,000 to 55,000 clones, approximately 3% seen once. The sample was blood. The origin of the receptors is a female donor with papillary thyroid cancer or a benign thyroid nodule (not recorded which). Some clones in this sample may be carry-over from other donors' samples. Each CDR3 is given with its conserved first and last residue. D genes are given only for firm matches. For some rows the clone size is stated as once, few or many, or as a class when expanded; others skip it.

j_call: TRBJ1-3; v_call: TRBV20-1; clone_size: many; d_call: -; cdr3_nt: TGCAGTGCTAGCAGGACCGACTCTGGAAACACCATATATTTT; cdr3_aa: CSASRTDSGNTIYF
j_call: TRBJ1-2; v_call: TRBV27; clone_size: many; d_call: -; cdr3_nt: TGTGCCAGCAGTTTAGTTCGGCAGGACTTAAACTATGGCTACACCTTC; cdr3_aa: CASSLVRQDLNYGYTF
j_call: TRBJ1-6; v_call: TRBV6-2/TRBV6-3; clone_size: few; d_call: TRBD1; cdr3_nt: TGTGCCAGCAGAGGTGGGGACAGATATAATTCACCCCTCCACTTT; cdr3_aa: CASRGGDRYNSPLHF
j_call: TRBJ1-1; v_call: TRBV5-1; clone_size: many; d_call: -; cdr3_nt: TGCGCCAGCAGCCGAAACGATGAAGCTTTCTTT; cdr3_aa: CASSRNDEAFF
j_call: TRBJ1-5; v_call: TRBV3-1; clone_size: few; d_call: -; cdr3_nt: TGTGCCAGCAGCCAAGATATCTGGCCGAATCAGCCCCAGCATTTT; cdr3_aa: CASSQDIWPNQPQHF
j_call: TRBJ2-7; v_call: TRBV6-2/TRBV6-3; clone_size: -; d_call: -; cdr3_nt: TGTGCCAGCGGGCCCCTCGGGGGCGAGCAGTACTTC; cdr3_aa: CASGPLGGEQYF
j_call: TRBJ2-2; v_call: TRBV7-6; clone_size: many; d_call: TRBD1; cdr3_nt: TGTGCCAGCAGCCCGACAGGGGGCCGTACCGGGGAGCTGTTTTTT; cdr3_aa: CASSPTGGRTGELFF
j_call: TRBJ2-1; v_call: TRBV6-5; clone_size: -; d_call: -; cdr3_nt: TGTGCCAGCAGTTACACGGGGGATGAGCAGTTCTTC; cdr3_aa: CASSYTGDEQFF
j_call: TRBJ2-5; v_call: TRBV7-3; clone_size: many; d_call: -; cdr3_nt: TGTGCCAGCAGCCCCTACGCCCAAGAGACCCAGTACTTC; cdr3_aa: CASSPYAQETQYF
j_call: TRBJ2-1; v_call: TRBV6-2/TRBV6-3; clone_size: many; d_call: TRBD2; cdr3_nt: TGTGCCAGCACCTACCTCCTAGCGGGGGGTTACAATGAGCAGTTCTTC; cdr3_aa: CASTYLLAGGYNEQFF
j_call: TRBJ2-6; v_call: TRBV27; clone_size: many; d_call: -; cdr3_nt: TGTGCCAGCAGTTTAGGGTCTTGGGGGGCCAACGTCCTGACTTTC; cdr3_aa: CASSLGSWGANVLTF
j_call: TRBJ2-5; v_call: TRBV11-3; clone_size: many; d_call: -; cdr3_nt: TGTGCCAGCAGCTTAGATCAACAGGGAGTCGAGACCCAGTACTTC; cdr3_aa: CASSLDQQGVETQYF
j_call: TRBJ2-7; v_call: TRBV19; clone_size: many; d_call: TRBD1; cdr3_nt: TGTGCCAGTAGTATATCGGGGACAGGGAGGCAGTACTTC; cdr3_aa: CASSISGTGRQYF
j_call: TRBJ1-2; v_call: TRBV3-1; clone_size: many; d_call: -; cdr3_nt: TGTGCCAGCAGCCAAGATGGATCGGGGTGGGGTGGCTACACCTTC; cdr3_aa: CASSQDGSGWGGYTF
j_call: TRBJ2-1; v_call: TRBV28; clone_size: many; d_call: TRBD2; cdr3_nt: TGTGCCAGCAGTTCCTCCATACTAGCGGGAGGAACCTACAATGAGCAGTTCTTC; cdr3_aa: CASSSSILAGGTYNEQFF
j_call: TRBJ2-7; v_call: TRBV20-1; clone_size: many; d_call: TRBD2; cdr3_nt: TGCAGTGCTAGCCCCCCGCGGGGGAGGGATTACGAGCAGTACTTC; cdr3_aa: CSASPPRGRDYEQYF
j_call: TRBJ1-6; v_call: TRBV6-2/TRBV6-3; clone_size: few; d_call: -; cdr3_nt: TGTGCCAGCAGTTACCTGGGGGTCCCCCTCCACTTT; cdr3_aa: CASSYLGVPLHF
j_call: TRBJ1-5; v_call: TRBV6-6; clone_size: many; d_call: -; cdr3_nt: TGTGCCAGCAGTTACGGGGAGCCCCAGCATTTT; cdr3_aa: CASSYGEPQHF
j_call: TRBJ1-2; v_call: TRBV12-3/TRBV12-4; clone_size: few; d_call: -; cdr3_nt: TGTGCCAGCAGTTTAGTGCCGGGGCCCTATGGCTACACCTTC; cdr3_aa: CASSLVPGPYGYTF
j_call: TRBJ2-1; v_call: TRBV20-1; clone_size: many; d_call: TRBD2; cdr3_nt: TGCAGTGCTAGCCAGCGGGAGGAGCAGTTCTTC; cdr3_aa: CSASQREEQFF
j_call: TRBJ1-2; v_call: TRBV5-1; clone_size: few; d_call: -; cdr3_nt: TGCGCCAGCAGCTTGGAGGGCAGGTTGGGCTATGGCTACACCTTC; cdr3_aa: CASSLEGRLGYGYTF
j_call: TRBJ2-1; v_call: TRBV24-1; clone_size: medium-sized; d_call: TRBD2; cdr3_nt: TGTGCCACCAGTGACCCCGGACTAGCGGGAGACGTTCACAATGAGCAGTTCTTC; cdr3_aa: CATSDPGLAGDVHNEQFF
j_call: TRBJ1-4; v_call: TRBV7-2; clone_size: many; d_call: TRBD1; cdr3_nt: TGTGCCAGCAGCCTACAGGGACAGGGGGGGGAAAAACTGTTTTTT; cdr3_aa: CASSLQGQGGEKLFF
j_call: TRBJ2-7; v_call: TRBV4-2; clone_size: -; d_call: -; cdr3_nt: TGTGCCAGCAGCCAAGAAAGGACGGGGACCTACGAGCAGTACTTC; cdr3_aa: CASSQERTGTYEQYF
j_call: TRBJ2-2; v_call: TRBV10-3; clone_size: few; d_call: -; cdr3_nt: TGTGCCATCAGTGGGGGGAACACCGGGGAGCTGTTTTTT; cdr3_aa: CAISGGNTGELFF
j_call: TRBJ2-1; v_call: TRBV6-1; clone_size: -; d_call: -; cdr3_nt: TGTGCCAGCAGTCCAGCCCCAGTACAGATTCGCTCCTACAATGAGCAGTTCTTC; cdr3_aa: CASSPAPVQIRSYNEQFF
j_call: TRBJ2-3; v_call: TRBV6-1; clone_size: many; d_call: -; cdr3_nt: TGTGCCAGCAGTTACGGGGATCAGGGGACGCAGTATTTT; cdr3_aa: CASSYGDQGTQYF
j_call: TRBJ2-7; v_call: TRBV5-4; clone_size: many; d_call: TRBD2; cdr3_nt: TGTGCCAGCAGCTTGGGTGGCGGGAGCATCAACGAGCAGTACTTC; cdr3_aa: CASSLGGGSINEQYF
j_call: TRBJ2-7; v_call: TRBV28; clone_size: few; d_call: TRBD1; cdr3_nt: TGTGCCAGCAGCCCCGGGGACAGCAGCTCCTACGAGCAGTACTTC; cdr3_aa: CASSPGDSSSYEQYF
j_call: TRBJ1-6; v_call: TRBV19; clone_size: many; d_call: TRBD1; cdr3_nt: TGTGCCAGTAGTATCGGGGACAGCGGTAATTCAGTCCTCCACTTT; cdr3_aa: CASSIGDSGNSVLHF
j_call: TRBJ2-3; v_call: TRBV7-3; clone_size: -; d_call: -; cdr3_nt: TGTGCCAGCAGCTTAATCAGGACTAAACGGGTCGGAGATACGCAGTATTTT; cdr3_aa: CASSLIRTKRVGDTQYF
j_call: TRBJ1-2; v_call: TRBV30; clone_size: few; d_call: TRBD1; cdr3_nt: TGTGCCTGGAGTCACAGGGGGGCTAACTATGGCTACACCTTC; cdr3_aa: CAWSHRGANYGYTF
j_call: TRBJ2-1; v_call: TRBV18; clone_size: many; d_call: TRBD1; cdr3_nt: TGTGCCAGCTCACAGGGACAGGAGACTAGTGATGAGCAGTTCTTC; cdr3_aa: CASSQGQETSDEQFF
j_call: TRBJ2-7; v_call: TRBV7-2; clone_size: many; d_call: -; cdr3_nt: TGTGCCAGCAGCTTAAGCAGGACCTACGAGCAGTACTTC; cdr3_aa: CASSLSRTYEQYF
j_call: TRBJ1-2; v_call: TRBV18; clone_size: once; d_call: TRBD1; cdr3_nt: TGTGCCAGCTCACCACCGGGACAGGGGAAAGGCTACACCTTC; cdr3_aa: CASSPPGQGKGYTF